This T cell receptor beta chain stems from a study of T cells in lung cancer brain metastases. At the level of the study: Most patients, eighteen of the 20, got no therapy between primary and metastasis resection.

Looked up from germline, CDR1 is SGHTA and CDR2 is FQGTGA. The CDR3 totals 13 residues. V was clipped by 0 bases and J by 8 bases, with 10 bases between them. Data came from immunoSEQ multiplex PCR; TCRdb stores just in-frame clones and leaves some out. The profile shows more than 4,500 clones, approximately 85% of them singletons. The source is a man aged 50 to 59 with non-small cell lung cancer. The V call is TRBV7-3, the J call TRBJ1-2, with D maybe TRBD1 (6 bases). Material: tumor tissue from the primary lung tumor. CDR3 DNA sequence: TGTGCCAGCAGCTTAACCAGAGGGGGAGGCTACACCTTC. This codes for CASSLTRGGGYTF.